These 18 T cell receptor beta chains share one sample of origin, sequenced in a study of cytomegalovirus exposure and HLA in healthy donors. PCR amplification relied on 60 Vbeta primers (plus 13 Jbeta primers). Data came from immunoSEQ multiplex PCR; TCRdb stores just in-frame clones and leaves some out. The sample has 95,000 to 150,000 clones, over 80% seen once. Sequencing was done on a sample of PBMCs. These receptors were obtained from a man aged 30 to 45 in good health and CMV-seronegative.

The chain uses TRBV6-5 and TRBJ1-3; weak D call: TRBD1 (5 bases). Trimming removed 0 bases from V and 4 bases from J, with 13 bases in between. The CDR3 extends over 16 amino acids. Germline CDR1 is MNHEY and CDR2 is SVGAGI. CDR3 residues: CASSYSFGAPGNTIYF. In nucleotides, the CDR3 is TGTGCCAGCAGTTACTCATTTGGGGCGCCGGGAAACACCATATATTTT.

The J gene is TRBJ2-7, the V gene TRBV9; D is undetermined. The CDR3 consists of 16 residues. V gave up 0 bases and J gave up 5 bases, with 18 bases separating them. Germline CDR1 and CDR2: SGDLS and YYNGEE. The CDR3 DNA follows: TGTGCCAGCAGCGTAGGGAGCGACCCCCCTCGACACGAGCAGTACTTC. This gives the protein CASSVGSDPPRHEQYF.

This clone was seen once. Written as DNA, the CDR3 is TGTGCCAGCTCCCCTAGCGGGGGGGAGAAAGAGACCCAGTACTTC. It encodes CASSPSGGEKETQYF. This rearrangement joins TRBV5-4 to TRBJ2-5; 12 nucleotides agree with TRBD2. V lost 7 bases, J lost 3 bases, and 7 bases stayed unmatched. Germline V gene data show CDR1 as SGHNT and CDR2 as YYREEE (reference sequence). The CDR3 spans 15 residues.

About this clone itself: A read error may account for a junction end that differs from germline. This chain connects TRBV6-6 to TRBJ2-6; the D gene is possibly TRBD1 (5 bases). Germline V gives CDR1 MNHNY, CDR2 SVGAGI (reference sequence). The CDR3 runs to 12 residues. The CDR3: CASGAGANGLTF. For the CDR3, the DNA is TGTGCCAGCGGGGCTGGGGCCAACGGCCTGACTTTC.

The CDR3 DNA sequence: TGCGCCAGCAGCTTGGTCTCGGAGGGTGATTCACCCCTCCACTTT. Translated, it gives CASSLVSEGDSPLHF. The V and J genes are TRBV5-1 and TRBJ1-6; D unclear. The germline V gene encodes CDR1 SGHRS and CDR2 YFSETQ. V was shortened by 0 bases and J by 8 bases, with 12 bases between the two germline ends. The CDR3 contains 15 residues.

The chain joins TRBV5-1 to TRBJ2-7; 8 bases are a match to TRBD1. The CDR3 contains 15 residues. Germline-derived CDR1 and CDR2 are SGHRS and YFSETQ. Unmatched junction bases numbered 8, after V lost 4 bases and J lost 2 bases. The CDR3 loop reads CASSRNTGGTYEQYF. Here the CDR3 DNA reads TGCGCCAGCAGCCGAAACACAGGGGGGACCTACGAGCAGTACTTC.

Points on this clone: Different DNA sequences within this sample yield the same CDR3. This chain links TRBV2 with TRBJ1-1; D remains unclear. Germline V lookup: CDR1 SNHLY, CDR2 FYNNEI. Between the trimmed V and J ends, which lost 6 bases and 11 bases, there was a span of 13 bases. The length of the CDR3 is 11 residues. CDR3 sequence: CASSLTLEAFF. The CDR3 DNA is TGTGCCAGCAGCCTGACACTTGAGGCTTTCTTT.

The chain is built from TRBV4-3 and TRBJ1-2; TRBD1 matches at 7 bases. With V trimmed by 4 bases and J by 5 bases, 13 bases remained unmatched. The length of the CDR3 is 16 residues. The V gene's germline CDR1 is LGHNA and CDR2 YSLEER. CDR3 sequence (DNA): TGCGCCAGCAGCCCTCAGGGGGGCACGACGATGTATGGCTACACCTTC. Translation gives CASSPQGGTTMYGYTF.

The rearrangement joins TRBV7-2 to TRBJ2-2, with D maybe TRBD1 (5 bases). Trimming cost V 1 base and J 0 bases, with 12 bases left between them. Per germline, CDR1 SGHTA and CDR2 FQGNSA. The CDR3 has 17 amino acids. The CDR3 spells CASSLDGRASNTGELFF. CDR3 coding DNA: TGTGCCAGCAGCTTAGATGGCAGGGCTTCGAACACCGGGGAGCTGTTTTTT.

The CDR3 sequence is CASSPRGEQAEQFF. The CDR3 coding sequence is TGTGCCAGCTCACCCCGGGGGGAGCAGGCTGAGCAGTTCTTC. V and J are TRBV18 and TRBJ2-1, with TRBD2 matching 7 bases. The CDR3 runs to 14 residues. Germline V gene lookup returns CDR1 KGHSH and CDR2 LQKENI. The junction had 8 bases not matched to a gene; V was cut back by 3 bases and J by 9 bases.

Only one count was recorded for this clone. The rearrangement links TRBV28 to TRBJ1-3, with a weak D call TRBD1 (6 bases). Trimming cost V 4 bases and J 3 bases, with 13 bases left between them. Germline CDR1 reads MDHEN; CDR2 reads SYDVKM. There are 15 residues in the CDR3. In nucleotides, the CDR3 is TGTGCCAGCAGTTCGGGCAGGGGACGTGGAAACACCATATATTTT. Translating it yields CASSSGRGRGNTIYF.

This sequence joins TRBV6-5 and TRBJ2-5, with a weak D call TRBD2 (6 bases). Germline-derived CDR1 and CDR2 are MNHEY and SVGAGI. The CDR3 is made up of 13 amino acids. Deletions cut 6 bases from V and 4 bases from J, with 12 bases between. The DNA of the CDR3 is TGTGCCAGCAGCCGTGGAGGGGTAGAGACCCAGTACTTC. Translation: CASSRGGVETQYF.

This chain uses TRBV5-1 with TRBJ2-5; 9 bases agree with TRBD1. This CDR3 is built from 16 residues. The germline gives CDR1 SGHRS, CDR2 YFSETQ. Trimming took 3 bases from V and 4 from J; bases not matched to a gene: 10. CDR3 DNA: TGCGCCAGCAGCTCCGTCTGGACAGGGGAGGGAGAGACCCAGTACTTC. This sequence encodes CASSSVWTGEGETQYF. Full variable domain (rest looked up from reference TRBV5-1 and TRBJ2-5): KAGVTQTPRYLIKTRGQQVTLSCSPISGHRSVSWYQQTPGQGLQFLFEYFSETQRNKGNFPGRFSGRQFSNSRSEMNVSTLELGDSALYLCASSSVWTGEGETQYFGPGTRLLVL.

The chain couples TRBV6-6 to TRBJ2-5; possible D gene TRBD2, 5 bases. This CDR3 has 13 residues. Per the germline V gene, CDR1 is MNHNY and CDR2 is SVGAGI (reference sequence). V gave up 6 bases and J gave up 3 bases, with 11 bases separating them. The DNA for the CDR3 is TGTGCCAGCAGGACTACCGGGGAAGAGACCCAGTACTTC. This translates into CASRTTGEETQYF.

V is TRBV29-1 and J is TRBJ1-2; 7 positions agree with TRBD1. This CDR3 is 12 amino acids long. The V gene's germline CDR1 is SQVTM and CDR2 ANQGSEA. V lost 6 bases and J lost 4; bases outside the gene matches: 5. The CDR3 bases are TGCAGCGTACGGACAGGCGTCTATGGCTACACCTTC. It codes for CSVRTGVYGYTF. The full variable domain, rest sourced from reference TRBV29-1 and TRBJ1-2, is SAVISQKPSRDICQRGTSLTIQCQVDSQVTMMFWYRQQPGQSLTLIATANQGSEATYESGFVIDKFPISRPNLTFSTLTVSNMSPEDSSIYLCSVRTGVYGYTFGSGTRLTVV.

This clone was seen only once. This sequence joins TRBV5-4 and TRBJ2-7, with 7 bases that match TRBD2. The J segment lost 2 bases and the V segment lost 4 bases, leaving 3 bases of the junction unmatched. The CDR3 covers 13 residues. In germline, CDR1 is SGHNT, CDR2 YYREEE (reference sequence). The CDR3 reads CASSPGTTYEQYF. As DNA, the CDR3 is TGTGCCAGCAGCCCCGGGACTACCTACGAGCAGTACTTC.

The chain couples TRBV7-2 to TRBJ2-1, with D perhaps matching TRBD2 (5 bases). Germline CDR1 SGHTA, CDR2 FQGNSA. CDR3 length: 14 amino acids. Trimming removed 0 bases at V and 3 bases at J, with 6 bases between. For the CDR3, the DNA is TGTGCCAGCAGCTTAGCCGGGGACTACAATGAGCAGTTCTTC. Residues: CASSLAGDYNEQFF.

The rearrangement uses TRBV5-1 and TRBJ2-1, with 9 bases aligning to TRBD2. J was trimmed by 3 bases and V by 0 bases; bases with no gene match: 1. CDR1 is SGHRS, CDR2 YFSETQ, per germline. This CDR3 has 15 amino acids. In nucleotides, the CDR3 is TGCGCCAGCAGCTTGGTAGCGGGGGACTACAATGAGCAGTTCTTC. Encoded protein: CASSLVAGDYNEQFF.